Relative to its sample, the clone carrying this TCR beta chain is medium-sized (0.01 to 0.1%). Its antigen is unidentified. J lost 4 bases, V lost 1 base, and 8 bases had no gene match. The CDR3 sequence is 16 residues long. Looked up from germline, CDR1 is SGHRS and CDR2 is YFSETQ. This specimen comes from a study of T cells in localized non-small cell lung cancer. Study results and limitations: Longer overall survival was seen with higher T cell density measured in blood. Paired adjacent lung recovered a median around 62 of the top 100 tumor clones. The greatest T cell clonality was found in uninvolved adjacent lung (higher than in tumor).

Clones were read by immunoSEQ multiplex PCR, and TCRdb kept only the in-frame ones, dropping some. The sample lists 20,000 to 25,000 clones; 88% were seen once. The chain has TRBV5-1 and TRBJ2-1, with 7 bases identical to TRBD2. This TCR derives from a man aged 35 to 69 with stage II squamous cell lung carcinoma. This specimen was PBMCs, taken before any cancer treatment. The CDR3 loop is CASSLLAGDGYNEQFF. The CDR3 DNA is TGCGCCAGCAGCTTGTTGGCGGGGGACGGTTACAATGAGCAGTTCTTC.